The clone carrying this T cell receptor beta chain came up once. Generated by immunoSEQ multiplex PCR, the TCRdb table keeps only in-frame clones and is missing some. Of some 110,000 clones listed, 85% to 90% are singletons. This sample stems from a study of control samples from healthy donors and cancer patients. The CDR3 is 14 amino acids. Between the trimmed V and J ends, which lost 0 bases and 1 base, there was a span of 5 bases. CDR1 and CDR2 from the germline V gene are MNHEY and SMNVEV (reference sequence). Sequencing input: blood. The chain links TRBV27 to TRBJ2-3; possibly TRBD1 for D (5 bases). The receptor's source is a woman in her sixties or seventies in good health. The CDR3 here is CASSLSGGTDTQYF. The CDR3 nucleotides are TGTGCCAGCAGTTTATCAGGGGGCACAGATACGCAGTATTTT.